These 13 T cell receptor beta chains were all obtained from the same sample, sequenced in a study of T cell changes during pregnancy in multiple sclerosis (dated by TCRdb to the late 2010s). The library was built by means of the immunoSEQ multiplex PCR assay. Drawn from immuneACCESS, this table holds only the in-frame rearrangements with V and J called that TCRdb kept. Clones are partly lost; checked studies trace under half to an unresolved V gene and leave the rest unexplained. Recorded for this sample are around 70,000 clones; around nine tenths of them occurred a single time. The ten largest account for 0.29% of the sample. The sample was CD4+ T cells from peripheral blood mononuclear cells, taken after pregnancy. Receptor source: a female donor with multiple sclerosis, enrolled in a pregnancy study.

Note on this clone: The sample carries other DNA sequences with the same CDR3. The V gene is TRBV5-4, the J gene TRBJ2-2, with TRBD2 matching over 10 bases. Unmatched junction bases numbered 1, after V lost 0 bases and J lost 2 bases. The CDR3 loop spans 16 amino acids. Germline V gene lookup returns CDR1 SGHNT and CDR2 YYREEE (reference sequence). The CDR3 sequence is CASSLGLAGNTGELFF. The CDR3 DNA sequence: TGTGCCAGCAGCTTGGGACTAGCGGGTAACACCGGGGAGCTGTTTTTT.

The chain carries TRBV2 and TRBJ1-5; weak D call: TRBD1 (5 bases). The ends were cut back, 3 bases at V and 0 bases at J, with 6 bases in the middle. The CDR3 is 14 residues long. Germline lookup yields CDR1 SNHLY and CDR2 FYNNEI. The CDR3 DNA sequence: TGTGCCAGCAGTGACAGGGCTAGCAATCAGCCCCAGCATTTT. This gives the protein CASSDRASNQPQHF.

The chain couples TRBV10-2 to TRBJ2-7, with 7 bases matching TRBD1. The CDR3 loop spans 13 amino acids. The germline gives CDR1 WSHSY, CDR2 SAAADI. The V and J ends lost 8 bases and 2 bases, in that order; junction bases with no gene match: 6. CDR3: CASLGQITYEQYF. For the CDR3, the DNA is TGCGCCAGCTTGGGACAGATTACCTACGAGCAGTACTTC.

This chain joins TRBV19 and TRBJ1-1, with D possibly being TRBD1 (6 bases). CDR3 length: 15 residues. The V gene's germline CDR1 is LNHDA and CDR2 SQIVND (reference sequence). The ends were cut back, 5 bases at V and 3 bases at J, with 16 bases in the middle. The CDR3 DNA is TGTGCCAGTAGTGACAGGTCCTTATCTTACACTGAAGCTTTCTTT. Translation gives CASSDRSLSYTEAFF.

This clone was counted a single time. The chain carries TRBV7-3 and TRBJ2-5, with D tentatively TRBD1 (5 bases). The germline V gene has CDR1 SGHTA and CDR2 FQGTGA. Deletions cut 3 bases from V and 5 bases from J, with 10 bases between. This CDR3 comprises 13 residues. The CDR3 DNA sequence: TGTGCCAGCAGCTTTGACAGTGAGGAGACCCAGTACTTC. Its protein is CASSFDSEETQYF. The full variable domain, with the rest looked up from reference TRBV7-3 and TRBJ2-5, is GAGVSQTPSNKVTEKGKYVELRCDPISGHTALYWYRQSLGQGPEFLIYFQGTGAADDSGLPNDRFFAVRPEGSVSTLKIQRTERGDSAVYLCASSFDSEETQYFGPGTRLLVL.

The chain links TRBV2 to TRBJ1-4; the D is unclear. This CDR3 is built from 15 residues. The germline CDR1 and CDR2 sequences are SNHLY and FYNNEI. V shed 3 bases and J shed 3 bases, with 11 bases lying between them. DNA of the CDR3: TGTGCCAGCAGTGAGTTGGGCAGCTCTAATGAAAAACTGTTTTTT. Translating it yields CASSELGSSNEKLFF.

For the CDR3, the DNA is TGCGCCAGCAGCCACGGATGGGGGCTGACCTACGAGCAGTACTTC. Protein sequence: CASSHGWGLTYEQYF. This rearrangement joins TRBV5-1 to TRBJ2-7; maybe TRBD1 (6 bases). The V gene's germline CDR1 is SGHRS and CDR2 YFSETQ. This CDR3 is 15 amino acids long. V lost 4 bases to trimming and J lost 2 bases, with 16 bases between them.

The chain carries TRBV19 and TRBJ2-1; 8 positions match TRBD1. Germline CDR1 reads LNHDA; CDR2 reads SQIVND (reference sequence). The CDR3 extends over 16 amino acids. J gave up 3 bases and V 9 bases, and 13 bases lay outside the gene matches. The CDR3 loop reads CASTPLGTGLYNEQFF. The CDR3 DNA follows: TGTGCCAGCACCCCTTTGGGGACAGGCCTCTACAATGAGCAGTTCTTC.

This chain joins TRBV6-5 and TRBJ2-5; possible D gene TRBD1, 5 bases. Germline V lookup: CDR1 MNHEY, CDR2 SVGAGI. The CDR3 is 15 amino acids. Trimming pared 5 bases from V and 5 bases from J, leaving 18 bases between. The CDR3 nucleotides are TGTGCCAGCAGTATAGGGTTCGCAGGGCCGGAGACCCAGTACTTC. This sequence encodes CASSIGFAGPETQYF.

The V call is TRBV5-4, the J call TRBJ1-3, with a possible D match to TRBD1 (5 bases). The CDR3 extends over 15 amino acids. CDR1 is SGHNT, CDR2 YYREEE, per germline (reference sequence). V was clipped by 4 bases and J by 0 bases, with 11 bases between them. Here the CDR3 DNA reads TGTGCCAGCAGCAAAACAGGTTTCTCTGGAAACACCATATATTTT. It yields the protein CASSKTGFSGNTIYF. The whole variable domain, filled in from reference TRBV5-4 and TRBJ1-3, reads ETGVTQSPTHLIKTRGQQVTLRCSSQSGHNTVSWYQQALGQGPQFIFQYYREEENGRGNFPPRFSGLQFPNYSSELNVNALELDDSALYLCASSKTGFSGNTIYFGEGSWLTVV.

The chain combines TRBV6-1 with TRBJ1-2; a weak D match, TRBD1 (5 bases). Germline V gene data show CDR1 as MNHNS and CDR2 as SASEGT. The CDR3 has 13 amino acids. Between the trimmed V and J ends, which lost 6 bases and 8 bases, there was a span of 16 bases. DNA for the CDR3: TGTGCCAGCAGACCGACAGATCAGAGGGGCTACACCTTC. Protein sequence: CASRPTDQRGYTF.

The CDR3 bases are TGTGCCAGTAGTATAGGGGGACTGCAGAACACCGGGGAGCTGTTTTTT. This codes for CASSIGGLQNTGELFF. The rearrangement uses TRBV19 and TRBJ2-2, with D possibly TRBD2 on 6 matching bases. The CDR3 covers 16 residues. The V gene lost 1 base and the J gene lost 1 base, with 10 bases spanning the gap. Germline V gene sequence: CDR1 LNHDA, CDR2 SQIVND (reference sequence).

The J gene is TRBJ2-1, the V gene TRBV9; no firm D call. V lost 3 bases and J lost 3, with 13 bases in between. The germline V gene encodes CDR1 SGDLS and CDR2 YYNGEE. The CDR3 has 15 residues. The chain's CDR3 is CASSATPENYNEQFF. DNA for the CDR3: TGTGCCAGCAGCGCGACTCCTGAGAACTACAATGAGCAGTTCTTC.